The following is a TCR beta chain sequence with its context. What it recognizes is unknown. CDR3 length: 15 amino acids. J was trimmed by 3 bases and V by 7 bases; bases with no gene match: 9. Germline assignment: CDR1 MNHEY and CDR2 SMNVEV (reference sequence). Profiling relied on immunoSEQ multiplex PCR, and the TCRdb table lists in-frame clones only, not all of them. The profile shows hundreds of thousands of clones, around three quarters of them singletons. The source of the sample is a study of shared clonotypes between healthy human individuals. Findings and caveats of the study: The diversity represented, both genetic and in exposure history, was limited by few donors. Sampling included only blood; tissue repertoires likely differ.

The chain has TRBV27 and TRBJ2-3; TRBD2 agrees at 8 bases. The source is a woman aged 40 to 50 in good health. Some clones in this sample may be carry-over from other donors' samples. Sequenced material: PBMCs. The CDR3 here is CASTPRGGVTDTQYF. For the CDR3, the DNA is TGTGCCAGCACTCCCCGGGGGGGTGTTACAGATACGCAGTATTTT.